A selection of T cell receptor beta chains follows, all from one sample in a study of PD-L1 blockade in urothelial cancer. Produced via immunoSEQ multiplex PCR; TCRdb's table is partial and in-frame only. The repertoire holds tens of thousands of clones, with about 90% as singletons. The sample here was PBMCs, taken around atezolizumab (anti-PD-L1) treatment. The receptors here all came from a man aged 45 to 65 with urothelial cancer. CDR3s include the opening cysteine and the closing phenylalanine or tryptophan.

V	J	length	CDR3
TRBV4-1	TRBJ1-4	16	CASSQESTGANEKLFF
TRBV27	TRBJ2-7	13	CASSSGQSYEQYF
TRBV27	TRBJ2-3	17	CATTQRRAMTSTDTQYF
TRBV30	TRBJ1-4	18	CAWSVGTGGFVGGEKLFF
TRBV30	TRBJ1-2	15	CAWSVGQVSNYGYTF
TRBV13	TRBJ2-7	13	CASSFGGTYEQYF
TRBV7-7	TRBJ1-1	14	CASSSRSNRTEAFF
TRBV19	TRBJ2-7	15	CATRPTGTSRLGQYF
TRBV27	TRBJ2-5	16	CASSLGLAGGPGTQYF
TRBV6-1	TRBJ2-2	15	CASSEFQGATGELFF
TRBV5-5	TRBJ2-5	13	CASSHGVEETQYF
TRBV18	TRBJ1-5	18	CASSPDREEVYSNQPQHF
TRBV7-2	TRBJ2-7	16	CASSFRLALLTYEQYF
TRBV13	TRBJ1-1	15	CASSLGFGAGTEAFF
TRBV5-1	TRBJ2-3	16	CASTNGEGWSTDTQYF
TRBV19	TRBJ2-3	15	CASSIDRVSTDTQYF
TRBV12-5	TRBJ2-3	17	CASGLVRLDRSGDTQYF
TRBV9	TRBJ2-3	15	CASSVVGWETDTQYF
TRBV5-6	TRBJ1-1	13	CASSLEGGTEAFF
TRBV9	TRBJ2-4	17	CASSARGFGAAQNIQYF
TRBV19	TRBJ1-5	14	CASSIDVAGGGQHF
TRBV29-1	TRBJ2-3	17	CSVPPLGAAGATDTQYF
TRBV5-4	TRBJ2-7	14	CASSPGQGGYEQYF
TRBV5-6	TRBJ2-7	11	CASSFNYEQYF
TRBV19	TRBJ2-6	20	CASSMSMNRGQSGGANVLTF
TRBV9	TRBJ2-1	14	CASSVPGFGSEQFF
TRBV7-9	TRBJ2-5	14	CASRPHGSQETQYF
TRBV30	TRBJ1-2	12	CAGNRIGYGYTF
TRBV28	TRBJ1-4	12	CASSLRSEKLFF
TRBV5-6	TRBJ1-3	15	CASSLGGAPGNTIYF
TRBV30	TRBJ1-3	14	CAWRKQGAGNTIYF
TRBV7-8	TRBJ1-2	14	CASSLGGVGYGYTF
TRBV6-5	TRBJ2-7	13	CASKETGSYEQYF
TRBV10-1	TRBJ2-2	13	CASSARNTGELFF
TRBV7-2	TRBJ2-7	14	CASSLTPGTYEQYF
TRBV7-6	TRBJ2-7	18	CASSLAPSGMGNSYEQYF
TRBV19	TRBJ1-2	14	CASSMGLVNYGYTF
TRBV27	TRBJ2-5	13	CASIMTGVRAQYF
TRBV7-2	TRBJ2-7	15	CASSTGQGYPYEQYF
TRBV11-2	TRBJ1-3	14	CASSPDYSGNTIYF
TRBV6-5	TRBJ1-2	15	CASSPDRGLRYGYTF
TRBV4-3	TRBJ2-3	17	CASSPLTLAGGRDTQYF
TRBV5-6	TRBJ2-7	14	CASSLTSGGYEQYF
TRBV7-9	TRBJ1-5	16	CASAPNGPTGGQPQHF
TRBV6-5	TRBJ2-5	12	CASSYSWETQYF
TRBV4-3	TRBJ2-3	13	CASSPNRADTQYF
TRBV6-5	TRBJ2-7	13	CASRPTGAYEQYF
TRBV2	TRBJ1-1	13	CASLAGRYTEAFF
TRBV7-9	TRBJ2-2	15	CASSLGTGSAGELFF
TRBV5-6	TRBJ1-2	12	CASSLIADGYTF
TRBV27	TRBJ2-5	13	CASSLSASGRADF
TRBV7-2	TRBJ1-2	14	CASSRTSLLEGYTF
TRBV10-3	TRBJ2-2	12	CATKLATGELFF
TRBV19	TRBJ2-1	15	CASSMGQGAWNEQFF
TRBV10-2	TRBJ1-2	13	CASNGPDIYGYTF